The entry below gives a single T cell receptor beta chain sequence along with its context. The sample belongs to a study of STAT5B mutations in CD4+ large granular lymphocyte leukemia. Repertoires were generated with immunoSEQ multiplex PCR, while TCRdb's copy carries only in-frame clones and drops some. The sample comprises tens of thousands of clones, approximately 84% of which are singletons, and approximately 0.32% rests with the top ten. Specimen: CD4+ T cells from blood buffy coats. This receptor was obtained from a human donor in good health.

The CDR3 DNA reads as TGTGCCAGCAGCGTTGATAGCGGGAGCTACAATGAGCAGTTCTTC. Its protein product is CASSVDSGSYNEQFF. The chain uses TRBV9 and TRBJ2-1; 9 nucleotides line up with TRBD2. J lost 3 bases, V lost 2 bases, and 3 bases had no gene match. Germline V gives CDR1 SGDLS, CDR2 YYNGEE. The CDR3 consists of 15 residues.